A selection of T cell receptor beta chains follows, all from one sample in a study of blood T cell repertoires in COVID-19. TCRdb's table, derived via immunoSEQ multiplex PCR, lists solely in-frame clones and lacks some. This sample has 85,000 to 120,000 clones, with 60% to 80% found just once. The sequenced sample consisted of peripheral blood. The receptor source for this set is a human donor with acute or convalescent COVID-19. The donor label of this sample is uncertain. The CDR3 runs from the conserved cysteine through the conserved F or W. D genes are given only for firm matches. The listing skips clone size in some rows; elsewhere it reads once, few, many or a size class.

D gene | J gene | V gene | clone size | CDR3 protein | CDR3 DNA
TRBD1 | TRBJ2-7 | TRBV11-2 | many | CASSFLQGAGEQYF | TGTGCCAGCAGCTTTCTACAGGGGGCCGGCGAGCAGTACTTC
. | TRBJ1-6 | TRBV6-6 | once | CASSFLRGRNSPLHF | TGTGCCAGCAGTTTTCTCAGGGGCCGTAATTCACCCCTCCACTTT
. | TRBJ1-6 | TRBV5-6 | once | CASSLRRGSSSPLHF | TGTGCCAGCAGCTTGAGAAGGGGAAGCAGTTCACCCCTCCACTTT
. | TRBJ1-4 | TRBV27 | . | CASSSETVATNEKLFF | TGTGCCAGCAGTTCGGAGACAGTTGCAACTAATGAAAAACTGTTTTTT
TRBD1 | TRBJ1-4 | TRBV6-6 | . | CASRRQGGDEKLFF | TGTGCCAGCAGGAGACAGGGCGGCGATGAAAAACTGTTTTTT
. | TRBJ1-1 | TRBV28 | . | CASSFGGNTEAFF | TGTGCCAGCAGTTTTGGCGGGAACACTGAAGCTTTCTTT
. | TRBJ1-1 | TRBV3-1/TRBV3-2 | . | CASSPRNRLWGEAFF | TGTGCCAGCAGCCCAAGAAACAGGCTATGGGGTGAAGCTTTCTTT
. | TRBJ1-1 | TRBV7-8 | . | CASGGFRNTEAFF | TGTGCCAGCGGCGGATTTCGGAACACTGAAGCTTTCTTT
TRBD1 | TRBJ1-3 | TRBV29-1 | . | CSVLTGKDTIYF | TGCAGCGTTCTGACAGGGAAGGACACCATATATTTT
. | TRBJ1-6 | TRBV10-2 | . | CASRGRNSPLHF | TGCGCCAGCAGGGGGCGGAATTCACCCCTCCACTTT
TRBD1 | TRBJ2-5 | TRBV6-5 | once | CASSYGTGYETQYF | TGTGCCAGCAGTTACGGGACAGGATATGAGACCCAGTACTTC
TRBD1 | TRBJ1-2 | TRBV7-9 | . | CASSGQGHGYTF | TGTGCCAGCAGTGGACAGGGCCATGGCTACACCTTC
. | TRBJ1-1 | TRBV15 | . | CATGADKGNTEAFF | TGTGCCACCGGGGCCGACAAGGGAAACACTGAAGCTTTCTTT
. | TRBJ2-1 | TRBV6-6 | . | CASRPRTNYNEQFF | TGTGCCAGCAGGCCGAGGACTAACTACAATGAGCAGTTCTTC
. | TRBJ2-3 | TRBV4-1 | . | CASSQAGGAGVSTDTQYF | TGCGCCAGCAGCCAAGCAGGGGGAGCGGGGGTTAGCACAGATACGCAGTATTTT
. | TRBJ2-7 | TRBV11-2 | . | CASSLALGQAVYEQYF | TGTGCCAGCAGCTTAGCCCTGGGACAAGCAGTCTACGAGCAGTACTTC
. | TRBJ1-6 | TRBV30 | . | CAWSGQYRSPLHF | TGTGCCTGGAGTGGCCAGTATCGTTCACCCCTCCACTTT
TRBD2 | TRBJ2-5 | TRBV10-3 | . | CAISERGGRETQYF | TGTGCCATCAGTGAACGGGGGGGCCGAGAGACCCAGTACTTC
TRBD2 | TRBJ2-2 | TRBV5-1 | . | CASTGLAGETGELFF | TGCGCCAGCACCGGACTAGCGGGGGAAACCGGGGAGCTGTTTTTT
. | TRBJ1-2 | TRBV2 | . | CASILTNGYTF | TGTGCCAGCATTTTGACAAATGGCTACACCTTC
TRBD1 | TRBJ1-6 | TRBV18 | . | CASSIQGMNGNSPLHF | TGTGCCAGCTCAATACAGGGGATGAATGGAAATTCACCCCTCCACTTT
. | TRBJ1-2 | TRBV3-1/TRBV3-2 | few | CASSQDGRVRGYTF | TGTGCCAGCAGCCAAGACGGGAGGGTGCGTGGCTACACCTTC
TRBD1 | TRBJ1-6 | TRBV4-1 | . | CASSQDPGGIGSPLHF | TGCGCCAGCAGCCAAGATCCAGGGGGCATAGGGTCACCCCTCCACTTT
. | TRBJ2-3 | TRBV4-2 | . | CASSQVGGGADTQYF | TGTGCCAGCAGCCAAGTAGGGGGGGGAGCAGATACGCAGTATTTT
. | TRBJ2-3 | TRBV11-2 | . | CASSLWVGGSTDTQYF | TGTGCCAGCAGCTTATGGGTGGGAGGTAGCACAGATACGCAGTATTTT
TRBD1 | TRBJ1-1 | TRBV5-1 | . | CASRQQGAGGPAFF | TGCGCCAGCAGACAGCAGGGGGCGGGCGGGCCAGCTTTCTTT
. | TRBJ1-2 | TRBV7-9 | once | CASSLPEGGYTF | TGTGCCAGCAGCCTCCCTGAGGGAGGCTACACCTTC
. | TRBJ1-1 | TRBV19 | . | CASSFYVGLEAFF | TGTGCCAGTAGTTTTTATGTGGGCCTTGAAGCTTTCTTT
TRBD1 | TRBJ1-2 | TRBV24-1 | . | CATSDPSDRPYGYTF | TGTGCCACCAGTGATCCCTCGGACAGGCCTTATGGCTACACCTTC
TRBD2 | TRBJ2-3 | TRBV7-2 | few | CASSLGGLAGGLSDTQYF | TGTGCCAGCAGCTTAGGCGGACTAGCGGGGGGCCTTTCAGATACGCAGTATTTT
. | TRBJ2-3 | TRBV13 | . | CASSLNPYGDTQYF | TGTGCCAGCAGCTTAAATCCGTACGGAGATACGCAGTATTTT
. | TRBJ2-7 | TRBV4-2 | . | CASSQDSRTYEQYF | TGTGCCAGCAGCCAAGACTCGAGGACCTACGAGCAGTACTTC
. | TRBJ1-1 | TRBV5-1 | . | CASSLELDTEAFF | TGCGCCAGCAGCTTGGAATTAGACACTGAAGCTTTCTTT
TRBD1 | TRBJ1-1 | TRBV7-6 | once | CASSLLTGGEAFF | TGTGCCAGCAGCTTGTTGACAGGGGGGGAAGCTTTCTTT
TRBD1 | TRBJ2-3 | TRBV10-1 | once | CASDPGQRPDTQYF | TGCGCCAGCGATCCGGGACAGAGGCCAGATACGCAGTATTTT
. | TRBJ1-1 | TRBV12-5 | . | CASGRGRSGTEAFF | TGTGCTAGTGGTCGCGGACGGTCAGGGACTGAAGCTTTCTTT
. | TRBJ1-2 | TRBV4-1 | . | CASSQDSRGYGYTF | TGCGCCAGCAGCCAAGATTCCCGCGGCTATGGCTACACCTTC
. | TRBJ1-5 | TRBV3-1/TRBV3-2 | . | CASSPGSGNNQPQHF | TGTGCCAGCAGCCCAGGGTCAGGGAACAATCAGCCCCAGCATTTT
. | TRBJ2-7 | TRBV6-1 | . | CASSEAGTRGYEQYF | TGTGCCAGCAGTGAAGCCGGGACTCGGGGGTACGAGCAGTACTTC
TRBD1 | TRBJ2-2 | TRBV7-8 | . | CASSYRTGLNTGELFF | TGTGCCAGCAGCTACCGGACAGGGTTGAACACCGGGGAGCTGTTTTTT
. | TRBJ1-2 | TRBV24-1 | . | CATSDFAGYGYTF | TGTGCCACCAGTGATTTCGCAGGGTATGGCTACACCTTC
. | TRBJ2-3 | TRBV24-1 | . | CATDEAGGTDTQYF | TGTGCCACCGACGAGGCCGGAGGCACAGATACGCAGTATTTT